What follows is one TCR beta chain and its context. Antigen unknown. This entry comes from a study of cytomegalovirus exposure and HLA in healthy donors. Data came from immunoSEQ multiplex PCR; TCRdb stores just in-frame clones and leaves some out. The data show about 63,000 clones, with 80% to 90% seen just once and 0.95% to 1.5% held by the top ten. Whole-study findings and limits: With high specificity and sensitivity, the classifier reportedly diagnosed cytomegalovirus status. Rarity characterized most TCR sequences, yet some public TCRs appeared in many donors. In vitro testing confirmed three CMV-associated chains as specific for CMV antigens. Some TCR beta chains (roughly 160 of them) were listed as cytomegalovirus-associated.

Germline V gene lookup returns CDR1 SGDLS and CDR2 YYNGEE. V was clipped by 2 bases and J by 0 bases, with 14 bases between them. The CDR3 consists of 16 residues. The sequencing input was PBMCs. The receptor was isolated from a woman aged 18-29 years in good health and CMV-seronegative. The V and J genes are TRBV9 and TRBJ2-5; D gene unclear. CDR3 in amino acids: CASSVGPYPNQETQYF. Here the CDR3 DNA reads TGTGCCAGCAGCGTGGGCCCTTACCCAAACCAAGAGACCCAGTACTTC.